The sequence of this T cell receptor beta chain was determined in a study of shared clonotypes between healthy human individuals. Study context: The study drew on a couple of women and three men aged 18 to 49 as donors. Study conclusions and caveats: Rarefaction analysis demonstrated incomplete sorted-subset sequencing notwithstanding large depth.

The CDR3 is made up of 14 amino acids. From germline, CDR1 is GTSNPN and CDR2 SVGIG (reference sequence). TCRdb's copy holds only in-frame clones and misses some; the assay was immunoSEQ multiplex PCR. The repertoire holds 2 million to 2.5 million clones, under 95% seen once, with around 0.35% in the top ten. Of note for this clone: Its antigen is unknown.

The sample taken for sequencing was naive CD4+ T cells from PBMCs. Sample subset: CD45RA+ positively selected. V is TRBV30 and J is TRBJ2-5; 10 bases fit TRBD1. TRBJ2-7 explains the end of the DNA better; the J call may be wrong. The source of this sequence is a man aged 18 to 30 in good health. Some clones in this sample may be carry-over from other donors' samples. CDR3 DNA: TGTGCCTGGAGAGATAGGGACAGGGGCTACGAGCAGTACTTC. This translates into CAWRDRDRGYEQYF.